The clone carrying this T cell receptor beta chain was observed a few times. This specimen belongs to a study of blood T cell repertoires in COVID-19. As originally analysed: The assay estimated nucleated cells by amplifying reference gene primers. The method was immunoSEQ multiplex PCR; TCRdb's version includes in-frame clones alone and lacks a portion of them. The DNA was the basis for D and trimming; V, J and clone size are from that table. Counted here are over 100,000 clones, 80% occurring once; the ten biggest clones make up around 4.2%. Sequenced sample: peripheral blood. The origin of this receptor is a human donor in a cohort sampled during active or convalescent COVID-19.

CDR3 in DNA: TGTGCCAGCAACTACAGGGGTGGGCTCTACGAGCAGTACTTC. Protein: CASNYRGGLYEQYF. This chain links TRBV7-8 with TRBJ2-7, with 7 nucleotides matching TRBD1. CDR1 is SGHVS, CDR2 FQNEAQ, per germline. V was clipped by 7 bases and J by 3 bases; unmatched bases: 9. The CDR3 has 14 residues.